This T cell receptor beta chain was sequenced during a study of OX40 agonist ivuxolimab in advanced cancers. Study-wide points: Not determined was the antigen specificity of the expanded peripheral T cells.

A word on this clone: Its antigen is not known.

The table came from immunoSEQ multiplex PCR; TCRdb's copy has only in-frame clones and leaves some out. The table includes tens of thousands of clones, roughly 91% detected once. Exclusion applied to patients with autoimmune disease history or systemic immunosuppression. With baseline, cycle 4 day 1, and cycle 7 day 1 as timepoints, blood was sampled. This clonotype was sampled from an adult with an advanced solid tumor such as melanoma, head and neck, liver or kidney cancer. The starting material was CD4+ or CD8+ T cells sorted from blood, obtained in a trial of the OX40 agonist ivuxolimab.

CDR3 in DNA: TGTGCCATCAGGGCGAACAGCTACGAGCAGTACTTC. Translation: CAIRANSYEQYF. This sequence joins TRBV10-3 and TRBJ2-7; D remains unclear. V was trimmed by 6 bases and J by 3 bases, leaving 9 bases between them. The CDR3 spans 12 residues. The germline gives CDR1 ENHRY, CDR2 SYGVKD.